One sample yielded the 17 T cell receptor beta chains listed below, sequenced in a study of shared clonotypes between healthy human individuals. Generated by immunoSEQ multiplex PCR, the TCRdb table keeps only in-frame clones and is missing some. The sample includes about 2,500,000 clones, approximately 90% seen only once; the top ten take roughly 0.13%. Sequencing was performed on naive CD4+ T cells sorted from blood. The subset denotes: CD45RA+ positively selected. These receptors came from a man in his late teens or twenties in good health.

This rearrangement joins TRBV5-8 to TRBJ2-1; 14 nucleotides match TRBD2. CDR1 and CDR2 (germline): SGHTS, YDEGEE. V shed 6 bases, J shed 8 bases, and the junction held 4 bases outside the gene matches. This CDR3 is built from 14 residues. CDR3 residues: CASTGTSGGYEQFF. The CDR3 bases are TGTGCCAGCACCGGGACTAGCGGGGGATATGAGCAGTTCTTC.

Regarding this clone: Other DNA sequences within the sample encode an identical CDR3. The chain uses TRBV7-9 and TRBJ1-3, with D possibly TRBD1 on 6 matching bases. The CDR3 has 13 amino acids. Trimming removed 6 bases at V and 3 bases at J, with 9 bases between. The germline gives CDR1 SEHNR, CDR2 FQNEAQ (reference sequence). The CDR3 DNA sequence: TGTGCCAGCAGACAGGGCAGTGGAAACACCATATATTTT. As protein: CASRQGSGNTIYF.

The V gene is TRBV9, the J gene TRBJ1-6; 9 nucleotides agree with TRBD1. The CDR3 is made up of 15 amino acids. Looked up from germline, CDR1 is SGDLS and CDR2 is YYNGEE. V trimming: 0 bases; J trimming: 7 bases; junction bases outside the gene matches: 2. The CDR3 DNA sequence: TGTGCCAGCAGCGTAGAGGACAGGGGAAATTCACCCCTCCACTTT. Its protein product is CASSVEDRGNSPLHF.

This chain uses TRBV11-1 with TRBJ2-1; D unresolved. CDR3 size: 15 residues. V shed 1 base and J shed 4 bases, with 11 bases lying between them. Germline lookup yields CDR1 SGHAT and CDR2 FQDESV (reference sequence). This CDR3 is CASSLDAADYNEQFF. As DNA, the CDR3 is TGTGCCAGCAGCTTAGATGCGGCGGATTACAATGAGCAGTTCTTC.

This clone was observed a single time. J is TRBJ1-2 and V is TRBV19; D unclear. Trimming removed 3 bases from V and 4 bases from J, with 9 bases in between. The CDR3 consists of 13 residues. Germline V CDR1 and CDR2: LNHDA, SQIVND (reference sequence). The CDR3 loop reads CASSIWESYGYTF. CDR3 DNA: TGTGCCAGTAGTATCTGGGAGTCCTATGGCTACACCTTC.

The rearrangement uses TRBV4-3 and TRBJ2-1; 14 bases are shared with TRBD2. Looked up from germline, CDR1 is LGHNA and CDR2 is YSLEER. V was clipped by 3 bases and J by 12 bases; unmatched bases: 4. The CDR3 spans 14 residues. The CDR3 loop reads CASSQGLAGDVQFF. In DNA, the CDR3 is TGCGCCAGCAGCCAGGGACTAGCGGGAGATGTGCAGTTCTTC.

V usage is TRBV10-3 and J usage is TRBJ1-6; D unresolved. The V gene's germline CDR1 is ENHRY and CDR2 SYGVKD. The CDR3 is 14 residues long. The ends were cut back, 2 bases at V and 7 bases at J, with 9 bases in the middle. The CDR3 DNA sequence: TGTGCCATCAGTGAGGACAACTTGAATTCACCCCTCCACTTT. Protein product: CAISEDNLNSPLHF.

The rearrangement uses TRBV2 and TRBJ1-6; TRBD1 matches 8 bases. Germline trimming cut 4 bases from V and 11 bases from J; bases unmatched to any gene: 7. Germline lookup yields CDR1 SNHLY and CDR2 FYNNEI. This CDR3 spans 14 amino acids. The CDR3 here is CASSADRVLAPLHF. The CDR3, as DNA: TGTGCCAGCAGTGCGGACAGGGTACTAGCACCCCTCCACTTT.

Written as DNA, the CDR3 is TGTGCCAGCACCCCGGACGGCGGTGGTGGGACCCAGTACTTC. The encoded protein is CASTPDGGGGTQYF. The J gene is TRBJ2-5, the V gene TRBV5-4; no clear D. The CDR3 covers 14 residues. Trimming removed 6 bases at V and 7 bases at J, with 19 bases between. CDR1 is SGHNT, CDR2 YYREEE, per germline (reference sequence).

This clone was counted a few times. Other DNA sequences from this sample encode an identical CDR3 as well. V usage is TRBV28 and J usage is TRBJ1-2; D is undetermined. V was cut by 4 bases and J by 4 bases, with 4 bases left in between. CDR1 MDHEN and CDR2 SYDVKM come from the germline V gene. CDR3 length: 11 amino acids. The CDR3 region has the DNA TGTGCCAGCAGTTCCGGCTATGGCTACACCTTC. Translation: CASSSGYGYTF.

This rearrangement joins TRBV6-5 to TRBJ2-7; TRBD1 agrees at 9 bases. After removal of 6 bases from V and 6 bases from J, the junction contained 3 bases not matched to a gene. This CDR3 is built from 12 residues. Germline V lookup: CDR1 MNHEY, CDR2 SVGAGI. The DNA of the CDR3 is TGTGCCAGCAGGGGACAGGGCGGCGAGCAGTACTTC. Amino acids: CASRGQGGEQYF.

The chain joins TRBV6-5 to TRBJ2-3; 7 bases are a match to TRBD2. This CDR3 spans 14 amino acids. J was trimmed by 4 bases and V by 6 bases; bases with no gene match: 7. Per the germline V gene, CDR1 is MNHEY and CDR2 is SVGAGI. CDR3 bases: TGTGCCAGCAGCCGTGGGAGGGTGTCAGATACGCAGTATTTT. Translating gives CASSRGRVSDTQYF.

This clone was detected only once. The V call is TRBV9, the J call TRBJ1-2; D remains unclear. V gave up 0 bases and J gave up 3 bases, with 12 bases separating them. CDR3 length: 15 residues. Germline loops: CDR1 SGDLS, CDR2 YYNGEE. This CDR3 reads CASSVGQVGDYGYTF. The CDR3 nucleotides are TGTGCCAGCAGCGTAGGTCAGGTTGGGGACTATGGCTACACCTTC.

This sequence joins TRBV9 and TRBJ2-7; D gene ambiguous. The V end was cut by 0 bases, the J end by 6 bases, with 10 bases between. Germline V CDR1 and CDR2: SGDLS, YYNGEE. CDR3 length equals 13 residues. DNA for the CDR3: TGTGCCAGCAGCGTAGCTACGATGAGCGAGCAGTACTTC. Its protein product is CASSVATMSEQYF.

Notes on this clone: The junction does not match germline at one end; this may be a read error. This chain uses TRBV7-7 with TRBJ2-1; D is possibly TRBD1 (5 bases). CDR1 is SSHAT and CDR2 is FNYEAQ in the germline V gene (reference sequence). The CDR3 loop spans 14 amino acids. The CDR3 DNA reads as TGTGCTAGCAGCCTCGGACACTCTGGAAATGAGCAGTTCTTC. Its translation: CASSLGHSGNEQFF.

The DNA of the CDR3 is TGTGCCAGCAGCGTTCAATCCGGGACTAGGGGTTCTGGGGCCAACGTCCTGACTTTC. It encodes CASSVQSGTRGSGANVLTF. V and J are TRBV9 and TRBJ2-6; 8 bases match TRBD2. Germline CDR1 SGDLS, CDR2 YYNGEE. Trimming cost V 2 bases and J 1 base; bases outside gene matches: 11. The CDR3 has 19 amino acids.

The rearrangement joins TRBV7-2 to TRBJ2-3, with D unclear. This CDR3 comprises 15 residues. Germline V gene lookup returns CDR1 SGHTA and CDR2 FQGNSA. V was clipped by 5 bases and J by 4 bases, with 16 bases between them. DNA for the CDR3: TGTGCCAGCAGCGAAAGCCCCATCGGCTCAGATACGCAGTATTTT. Translated: CASSESPIGSDTQYF.